These 31 T cell receptor beta chains originate from one sample sequenced in a study of identical twins. TCRdb itself ran the 5' RACE reads through MiXCR, one entry per CDR3 protein. The profile shows 690,000 or so distinct CDR3 sequences, around 5.7% of them singletons. The specimen sequenced was naive T cells sorted from blood. The source is a young man in good health.

This clonotype was seen a handful of times. V is TRBV30 and J is TRBJ1-2; 8 bases fit TRBD1. This CDR3 is 15 amino acids long. V lost 1 base and J lost 4; bases outside the gene matches: 8. CDR1 is GTSNPN, CDR2 SVGIG, per germline (reference sequence). The CDR3 bases are TGTGCCTGGAGTGACGGGACAGGCCATGCCTATGGCTACACCTTC. Amino acid sequence: CAWSDGTGHAYGYTF.

This clonotype was observed a few times. The chain uses TRBV4-2 and TRBJ2-1, with 14 nucleotides matching TRBD2. V gave up 0 bases and J gave up 3 bases; unmatched junction bases: 1. Germline assignment: CDR1 LGHNA and CDR2 YNFKEQ. The CDR3 sequence is 17 residues long. CDR3 region: CASSQEGTSGSYNEQFF. CDR3 nucleotide sequence: TGTGCCAGCAGCCAAGAGGGGACTAGCGGGAGCTACAATGAGCAGTTCTTC.

The chain employs TRBV19 and TRBJ1-1; tentatively, D is TRBD1 (6 bases). The CDR3 is 14 amino acids. V lost 6 bases and J 1 base, leaving 12 bases between the germline ends. The germline V gene encodes CDR1 LNHDA and CDR2 SQIVND (reference sequence). In DNA, the CDR3 is TGTGCCAGTAGACGAACGGACAGGAACACTGAAGCTTTCTTT. This sequence encodes CASRRTDRNTEAFF.

The table lists this clonotype with many counts. The chain uses TRBV20-1 and TRBJ2-1; 7 nucleotides agree with TRBD2. Unmatched junction bases numbered 4, after V lost 8 bases and J lost 0 bases. The germline CDR1 and CDR2 sequences are DFQATT and SNEGSKA (reference sequence). This CDR3 comprises 13 residues. The CDR3 reads CSPLAVSYNEQFF. In nucleotides, the CDR3 is TGCAGTCCCCTAGCGGTCTCCTACAATGAGCAGTTCTTC.

At least ten counts were recorded for this clonotype. This CDR3 is CASSFDPTGGYGYTF. As DNA, the CDR3 is TGCGCCAGCAGCTTCGATCCTACTGGAGGCTATGGCTACACCTTC. V is TRBV5-1 and J is TRBJ1-2; D unresolved. V dropped 2 bases and J dropped 4 bases, with 15 bases sitting between them. CDR1 SGHRS and CDR2 YFSETQ come from the germline V gene. The CDR3 sequence is 15 residues long.

J is TRBJ2-2 and V is TRBV18; no clear D. Trimming stripped 5 bases from V and 6 bases from J, with 10 bases between. The CDR3 spans 13 residues. Germline V gives CDR1 KGHSH, CDR2 LQKENI. For the CDR3, the DNA is TGTGCCAGCTCATCTGATCGGCCCGGGGAGCTGTTTTTT. Encoded protein: CASSSDRPGELFF.

In this sample, this clonotype turned up a few times. The CDR3 sequence: CASSPRTSASYEQYV. In DNA, the CDR3 is TGTGCCAGCAGCCCTAGGACTAGCGCCTCCTACGAGCAGTACGTC. This chain links TRBV11-2 with TRBJ2-7; 9 bases fit TRBD2. In germline, CDR1 is SGHAT, CDR2 FQNNGV. J lost 0 bases, V lost 5 bases, and 5 bases had no gene match. This CDR3 region has 15 residues.

This clonotype was seen at least ten times. The chain uses TRBV24-1 and TRBJ2-1, with 7 nucleotides matching TRBD1. The ends lost 3 bases at V and 5 bases at J; junction bases unmatched: 9. This CDR3 contains 16 residues. From germline, CDR1 is KGHDR and CDR2 SFDVKD. CDR3 protein: CATSDRQGRVDNEQFF. CDR3 DNA: TGTGCCACCAGTGATCGACAGGGAAGAGTCGACAATGAGCAGTTCTTC.

This clonotype was observed at least ten times. The rearrangement joins TRBV5-1 to TRBJ1-1; D possibly corresponds to TRBD1 (5 bases). The germline V and J ends were trimmed by 3 bases and 4 bases, with 19 bases remaining between them. Germline V gene sequence: CDR1 SGHRS, CDR2 YFSETQ. This CDR3 comprises 16 residues. The CDR3 DNA is TGCGCCAGCAGCTGGGGACTGGACGCACTTGTCACTGAAGCTTTCTTT. Translating it yields CASSWGLDALVTEAFF.

The genes are TRBV5-1 and TRBJ2-7; a weak D match, TRBD2 (7 bases). Germline assignment: CDR1 SGHRS and CDR2 YFSETQ. Trimming shortened V by 5 bases and J by 6 bases, and 15 bases separated the two germline ends. The CDR3 is 13 residues long. CDR3 sequence: CASSLEGGGEQYV. As DNA, the CDR3 is TGCGCCAGCAGTCTGGAAGGGGGGGGCGAGCAGTACGTC.

This CDR3 is CASSQNNGWTSLNEQFF. The CDR3 nucleotides read TGCGCCAGCAGCCAAAATAACGGATGGACTAGCCTCAATGAGCAGTTCTTC. The chain combines TRBV4-3 with TRBJ2-1, with 8 positions matching TRBD2. The CDR3 contains 17 residues. The V gene end was trimmed by 2 bases and the J gene end by 6 bases; junction bases not matched to a gene: 12. Germline V CDR1 and CDR2: LGHNA, YSLEER.

This clonotype has only a few counts. The chain recombines TRBV30 with TRBJ2-4; TRBD2 might be the D (6 bases). This CDR3 contains 14 residues. Germline CDR1 GTSNPN, CDR2 SVGIG (reference sequence). Deletions cut 3 bases from V and 6 bases from J, with 15 bases between. Here the CDR3 DNA reads TGTGCCTGGAGGGAGGGTCCGCCCGCAAACATTCAGTACTTC. This gives the protein CAWREGPPANIQYF. The full variable domain, with the rest looked up from reference TRBV30 and TRBJ2-4, is SQTIHQWPATLVQPVGSPLSLECTVEGTSNPNLYWYRQAAGRGLQLLFYSVGIGQISSEVPQNLSASRPQDRQFILSSKKLLLSDSGFYLCAWREGPPANIQYFGAGTRLSVL.

About this clonotype: A single base separates this from a much larger clone, so it may be a read error. The chain has TRBV29-1 and TRBJ2-7; TRBD2 agrees at 10 bases. V shed 5 bases and J 0 bases; nucleotides not matched to a gene: 10. Germline V gene sequence: CDR1 SQVTM, CDR2 ANQGSEA. This CDR3 is built from 16 residues. As DNA, the CDR3 is TGCAGCGTTTCCCTGATTAGCGGGAGGCCCTCCTACGAGCAGTACTTC. It encodes CSVSLISGRPSYEQYF.

This chain uses TRBV5-6 with TRBJ2-7, with 8 nucleotides matching TRBD2. This CDR3 has 20 amino acids. The germline V gene encodes CDR1 SGHDT and CDR2 YYEEEE. The CDR3 loop reads CPSSTAYRAMGREANYEQYV. CDR3 sequence (DNA): TGTCCCAGCAGCACCGCCTACAGGGCCATGGGGCGGGAGGCTAACTACGAGCAGTACGTC.

This clonotype has only a few counts. The chain links TRBV27 to TRBJ2-2; 14 bases align to TRBD2. The CDR3 is 19 amino acids. The ends lost 5 bases at V and 4 bases at J; junction bases unmatched: 12. In germline, CDR1 is MNHEY, CDR2 SMNVEV (reference sequence). CDR3 loop: CASSIGTSGSRDITGELFF. The CDR3 DNA reads TGTGCCAGCAGTATAGGGACTAGCGGGAGCAGGGATATCACCGGGGAGCTGTTTTTT.

The table lists this clonotype with many counts. The gene calls are TRBV6-1 and TRBJ2-2; unclear D gene. Trimming left V 6 bases short and J 7 bases short, with 15 bases between. The CDR3 has 14 amino acids. Germline V gene sequence: CDR1 MNHNS, CDR2 SASEGT. As DNA, the CDR3 is TGTGCCAGCAGCCCAAGACCTGATGGCGGGGAGCTGTTTTTT. Encoded protein: CASSPRPDGGELFF.

The chain carries TRBV7-9 and TRBJ2-5; D is possibly TRBD1 (5 bases). This CDR3 is 14 amino acids long. CDR1 SEHNR and CDR2 FQNEAQ come from the germline V gene (reference sequence). Trimming stripped 2 bases from V and 5 bases from J, with 12 bases between. In nucleotides, the CDR3 is TGTGCCAGCAGCTTACCCCCCTCAGGGGAGACCCAGTACTTC. Its translation: CASSLPPSGETQYF.

In regard to this clonotype: A single base separates this from a much larger clone, so it may be a read error. The CDR3 does not end in the conserved phenylalanine or tryptophan, so this is likely a read error. This rearrangement joins TRBV20-1 to TRBJ2-3; 8 nucleotides agree with TRBD1. There are 15 residues in the CDR3. Germline CDR1 reads DFQATT; CDR2 reads SNEGSKA (reference sequence). V lost 1 base, J lost 0 bases, and 3 bases stayed unmatched. The CDR3 loop is CSARARGRSTDTQYS. The DNA for the CDR3 is TGCAGTGCTAGAGCCAGGGGGCGAAGCACAGATACGCAGTATTCT.

This clonotype was counted ten times or more. The rearrangement uses TRBV6-1 and TRBJ2-1; D is uncertain. The CDR3 totals 13 residues. V was pared by 5 bases and J by 7 bases, with 12 bases between. The germline gives CDR1 MNHNS, CDR2 SASEGT. The CDR3 region has the DNA TGTGCCAGCAGTCCTGGAAGTAGGAATGAGCAGTTCTTC. Protein sequence: CASSPGSRNEQFF.

On this clonotype itself: Likely a read error: the CDR3 ends without its conserved phenylalanine or tryptophan. J is TRBJ2-6 and V is TRBV15; no reliable D call. The germline V gene has CDR1 LNHNV and CDR2 YYDKDF (reference sequence). The CDR3 is made up of 14 amino acids. The germline V and J ends were trimmed by 1 base and 2 bases, with 3 bases remaining between them. The CDR3 protein is CATSRGPGANVLTS. DNA of the CDR3: TGTGCCACCAGCAGAGGGCCTGGGGCCAACGTCCTGACTTCC.

The sample holds many counts of this clonotype. The chain couples TRBV29-1 to TRBJ1-1; D is unclear. V shed 4 bases and J shed 1 base, with 10 bases lying between them. Looked up from germline, CDR1 is SQVTM and CDR2 is ANQGSEA. The CDR3 totals 13 residues. CDR3 protein: CSVAEGWNTEAFF. Written as DNA, the CDR3 is TGCAGCGTTGCCGAGGGATGGAACACTGAAGCTTTCTTT.

The chain couples TRBV7-2 to TRBJ1-6, with D hard to call. Germline CDR1 SGHTA, CDR2 FQGNSA. This CDR3 is 16 amino acids long. V gave up 0 bases and J gave up 10 bases, with 16 bases separating them. The DNA for the CDR3 is TGTGCCAGCAGCTTAGCCCTCCCGGGGTTGGGCTCACCCCTCCACTTT. Translating gives CASSLALPGLGSPLHF.

A few counts support this clonotype. This chain links TRBV5-6 with TRBJ1-1; D call uncertain. This CDR3 is 13 amino acids long. Germline CDR1 SGHDT, CDR2 YYEEEE. Trimming took 4 bases from V and 11 from J, leaving 18 bases between them. The CDR3, as DNA: TGTGCCAGCAGCCAGAACTCCCGAACACGGGCTTTCTTT. Protein sequence: CASSQNSRTRAFF.

This clonotype came up a few times. The chain combines TRBV10-1 with TRBJ2-1, with unresolved D. The CDR3 loop spans 14 amino acids. Germline CDR1 WNHNN, CDR2 SYGVQD (reference sequence). Trimming stripped 8 bases from V and 6 bases from J, with 17 bases between. The CDR3 bases are TGCGCCAGCGGCGGACCCCCAGTGAGCAATGAGCAGTTCTTC. It translates to CASGGPPVSNEQFF.

This clonotype was counted only a few times. This sequence joins TRBV4-1 and TRBJ2-7; possibly TRBD2 for D (5 bases). This CDR3 has 13 residues. Germline CDR1 is MGHRA and CDR2 is YSYEKL. Between the trimmed V and J ends, which lost 1 base and 3 bases, there was a span of 7 bases. The CDR3 loop reads CASSQGLLYEQYF. The CDR3 DNA sequence: TGCGCCAGCAGCCAAGGACTACTCTACGAGCAGTACTTC.

This clonotype was picked up many times. The genes are TRBV10-1 and TRBJ2-1; 10 nucleotides align to TRBD1. V shed 4 bases, J shed 4 bases, and the junction held 7 bases outside the gene matches. The CDR3 contains 16 residues. In germline, CDR1 is WNHNN, CDR2 SYGVQD (reference sequence). CDR3 nucleotide sequence: TGCGCCAGCAGTGGACCTCCGGGACAGGGGTACAATGAGCAGTTCTTC. This sequence encodes CASSGPPGQGYNEQFF.

This clonotype appeared many times. The chain recombines TRBV20-1 with TRBJ1-1; perhaps TRBD1 as D (6 bases). This CDR3 contains 17 residues. Looked up from germline, CDR1 is DFQATT and CDR2 is SNEGSKA (reference sequence). V dropped 1 base and J dropped 4 bases, with 22 bases sitting between them. The CDR3: CSARAYRVAMRSTEAFF. DNA for the CDR3: TGCAGTGCTAGAGCCTACAGGGTCGCAATGAGAAGCACTGAAGCTTTCTTT.

This clonotype was detected ten times or more. The chain uses TRBV24-1 and TRBJ2-2, with TRBD2 as a possible D gene (5 bases). This CDR3 is built from 14 residues. Germline CDR1 and CDR2: KGHDR and SFDVKD. Deletions cut 1 base from V and 7 bases from J, with 9 bases between. The CDR3 bases are TGTGCCACCAGTGATTTTGGACTCCACGGGGAGCTGTTTTTT. Translated, it gives CATSDFGLHGELFF.

This clonotype appeared a few times. V usage is TRBV3-1 and J usage is TRBJ2-1; 8 nucleotides align to TRBD2. Germline assignment: CDR1 LGHDT and CDR2 YNNKEL (reference sequence). This CDR3 has 16 residues. V gave up 6 bases and J gave up 5 bases; unmatched junction bases: 12. The CDR3, as DNA: TGTGCCAGCAGGCAAAAACCGGGACTAGATAACAATGAGCAGTTCTTC. Amino acids: CASRQKPGLDNNEQFF.

This clonotype was found many times. The V call is TRBV12-3 or TRBV12-4, the J call TRBJ2-7; 10 bases fit TRBD2. Germline trimming cut 3 bases from V and 2 bases from J; bases unmatched to any gene: 4. There are 15 residues in the CDR3. CDR3 coding DNA: TGTGCCAGCAGTTTTGAAGCGGGAGGGACCTACGAGCAGTACGTC. As protein: CASSFEAGGTYEQYV.

The genes are TRBV7-9 and TRBJ2-5, with a weak D call TRBD2 (7 bases). CDR3 length: 16 amino acids. V lost 4 bases and J 1 base, leaving 16 bases between the germline ends. Germline lookup yields CDR1 SEHNR and CDR2 FQNEAQ (reference sequence). The CDR3: CASSSLLGGGQETQYF. As DNA, the CDR3 is TGTGCCAGCAGCTCTCTCCTAGGGGGGGGCCAAGAGACCCAGTACTTC.